This T cell receptor beta chain was observed in a study of shared clonotypes between healthy human individuals. Notes on this clone: Additional DNA sequences in this sample encode the identical CDR3.

Method: immunoSEQ multiplex PCR; TCRdb's copy keeps in-frame clones and lacks some. This sample has about 460,000 clones, with 75% to 80% found just once. Donors included only healthy HIV-negative adults lacking recent acute infections or vaccinations. In germline, CDR1 is DFQATT, CDR2 SNEGSKA (reference sequence). The CDR3 length is 11 residues. Deletions cut 5 bases from V and 2 bases from J, with 6 bases between. The source of this sequence is a middle-aged woman in good health. Some clones in this sample may be carry-over from other donors' samples. V is TRBV20-1 and J is TRBJ2-5; D not certain. Sequenced input: PBMCs. The CDR3 protein is CSAQLQETQYF. Written as DNA, the CDR3 is TGCAGTGCTCAGCTGCAAGAGACCCAGTACTTC.